Listed here is a single T cell receptor (beta chain). Its cognate antigen is unknown. These data are taken from a study of shared clonotypes between healthy human individuals. General study results and limits: In contrast to clonotypes shared by all four donors, non-shared clonotypes had lower generation probabilities.

V was trimmed by 6 bases and J by 0 bases, leaving 9 bases between them. CDR1 is MDHEN and CDR2 is SYDVKM in the germline V gene. CDR3 length: 14 residues. Every donor was a Caucasian adult from Nashville, Tennessee. Deep level was the assay's run setting. The data were produced by immunoSEQ multiplex PCR, yet TCRdb's version contains in-frame clones alone and is incomplete. The data hold more than 1,200,000 clones, with about 98.5% observed a single time. Material for sequencing was naive CD4+ T cells sorted from blood. The sample's subset: CD45RA+ positively selected. The clonotype was recovered from a man aged 25-45 years in good health. The V and J genes are TRBV28 and TRBJ1-3, with D hard to call. The CDR3 DNA follows: TGTGCCAGCAGCCGACACAGCTCTGGAAACACCATATATTTT. It specifies CASSRHSSGNTIYF.